The TCR beta chain described here comes from a study of T-cell memory formation after mild COVID-19. Study-level information: In these data, TCR clusters were largely donor specific.

TCRdb independently ran MiXCR on the 5' RACE reads; one entry per CDR3 protein. This table holds fewer than 200,000 distinct CDR3 sequences, around 13% found once. For this clonotype: Its antigen is currently unknown.

There are 10 residues in the CDR3. Between the trimmed V and J ends, which lost 9 bases and 6 bases, there was a span of 3 bases. Per germline, CDR1 LNHDA and CDR2 SQIVND (reference sequence). Notes on the study in general: The study found contracting CD4+ clones mainly in CM and EM and contracting CD8+ clones in EMRA.

The rearrangement uses TRBV19 and TRBJ1-6; D call uncertain. Source material: PBMCs or a T cell subset sorted from them (not recorded which). The clonotype was recovered from a man between 18 and 29 years old who had mild COVID-19 (a few samples of this study predate the infection). Cell type and time point are not known. The CDR3 protein is CASGNSPLHF. Here the CDR3 DNA reads TGTGCCAGCGGTAATTCACCCCTCCACTTT.